This T cell receptor beta chain came from a study of CD8 T cells in ankylosing spondylitis. Study-wide findings and caveats: A motif in TCR beta, a set of under ten highly homologous variants, appeared characteristic of ankylosing spondylitis blood.

V shed 1 base and J shed 4 bases, with 6 bases lying between them. This CDR3 comprises 13 residues. CDR1 and CDR2 (germline): LGHNA, YNFKEQ. Points on this clonotype: Antigen: not known.

TCRdb called the 5' RACE reads again in MiXCR, with one record for every CDR3 protein. The repertoire includes under 850,000 distinct CDR3 sequences, over 15% of them detected once, and around 19% sits in the top ten. The sample taken for sequencing was blood, either unsorted or a sorted T cell fraction (not recorded which). The chain employs TRBV4-2 and TRBJ2-3; D may be TRBD1 (6 bases). The clonotype was recovered from a male donor with ankylosing spondylitis. The CDR3 region has the DNA TGTGCCAGCAGCCAAGCAGGGGCAGATACGCAGTATTTT. Translated: CASSQAGADTQYF.